Listed below are T cell receptor beta chains from one sample, sequenced in a study of response to subunit inactivated influenza vaccine. TCRdb re-analysed the RT-PCR reads in MiXCR, keeping a single row per CDR3 protein. The table includes 290,000 or so distinct CDR3 sequences, 22% detected once. The sample in question was PBMCs from blood, obtained 21 months after vaccination. The receptor source for this set is a man in his fifties or sixties who received an inactivated influenza vaccine. Both conserved end residues are part of each CDR3. The order of the fields is J gene, D gene, clone size, V gene, CDR3 protein, CDR3 DNA. D genes are given only for firm matches. A row's size may be missing; if present it is once, few, many or a size class.

>TRBJ2-5|TRBD1|.|TRBV15
CATSRTGTGEKTQYF
TGTGCCACCAGCAGAACCGGGACAGGGGAGAAGACCCAGTACTTC
>TRBJ1-1|.|.|TRBV12-3/TRBV12-4
CASSGTAFNTEAFF
TGTGCCAGCAGTGGGACCGCGTTTAACACTGAAGCTTTCTTT
>TRBJ2-2|.|.|TRBV6-4
CASSDTAVTNTGELFF
TGTGCCAGCAGTGATACAGCCGTTACGAACACCGGGGAGCTGTTTTTT
>TRBJ1-6|.|.|TRBV5-5
CASSLGHRDTYNSPLHF
TGTGCCAGCAGCTTAGGGCACAGGGACACCTATAATTCACCCCTCCACTTT
>TRBJ2-2|TRBD2|few|TRBV25-1
CASSPLGGGNTGELFF
TGTGCCAGCAGTCCCCTCGGGGGGGGAAACACCGGGGAGCTGTTTTTT
>TRBJ2-7|.|.|TRBV27
CASSLVGQLFSYEQYF
TGTGCCAGCAGTTTAGTCGGACAGCTATTTTCCTACGAGCAGTACTTC
>TRBJ1-5|.|few|TRBV5-1
CASSLWGREVGQPQHF
TGCGCCAGCAGCTTGTGGGGCAGGGAAGTGGGTCAGCCCCAGCATTTT
>TRBJ2-5|TRBD1|.|TRBV29-1
CSVDGTGYQETQYF
TGCAGCGTTGACGGGACAGGGTACCAAGAGACCCAGTACTTC
>TRBJ1-1|.|.|TRBV6-2/TRBV6-3
CASSLTQVRTEAFF
TGTGCCAGCAGTCTCACCCAGGTACGCACTGAAGCTTTCTTT
>TRBJ2-5|TRBD1|.|TRBV25-1
CASGDRGIETQYF
TGTGCCAGCGGGGACAGGGGTATAGAGACCCAGTACTTC